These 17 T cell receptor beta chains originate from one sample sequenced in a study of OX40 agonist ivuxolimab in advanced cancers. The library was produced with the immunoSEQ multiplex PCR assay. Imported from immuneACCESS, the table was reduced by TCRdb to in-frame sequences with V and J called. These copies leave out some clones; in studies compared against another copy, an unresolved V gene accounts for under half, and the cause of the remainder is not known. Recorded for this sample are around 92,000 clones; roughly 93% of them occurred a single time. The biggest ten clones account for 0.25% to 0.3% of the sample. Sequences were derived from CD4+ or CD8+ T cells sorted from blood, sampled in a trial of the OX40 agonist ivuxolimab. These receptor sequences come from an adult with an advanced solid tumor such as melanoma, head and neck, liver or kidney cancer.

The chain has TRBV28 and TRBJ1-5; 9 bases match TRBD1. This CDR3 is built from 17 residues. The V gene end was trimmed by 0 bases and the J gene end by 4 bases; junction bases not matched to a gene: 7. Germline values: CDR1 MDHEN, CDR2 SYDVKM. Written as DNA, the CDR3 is TGTGCCAGCAGTTTATGGGGCGCGGACAGGGGAAATCAGCCCCAGCATTTT. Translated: CASSLWGADRGNQPQHF.

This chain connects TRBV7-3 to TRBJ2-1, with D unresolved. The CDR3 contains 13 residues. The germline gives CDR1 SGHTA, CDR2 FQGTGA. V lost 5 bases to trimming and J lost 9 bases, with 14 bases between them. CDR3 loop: CASSASLGGEQFF. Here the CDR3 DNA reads TGTGCCAGCAGCGCCTCCCTAGGTGGTGAGCAGTTCTTC.

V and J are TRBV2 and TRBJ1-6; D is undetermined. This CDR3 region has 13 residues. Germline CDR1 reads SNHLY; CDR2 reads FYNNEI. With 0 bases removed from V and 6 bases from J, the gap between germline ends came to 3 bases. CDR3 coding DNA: TGTGCCAGCAGTGAAGCTCTTAATTCACCCCTCCACTTT. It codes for CASSEALNSPLHF.

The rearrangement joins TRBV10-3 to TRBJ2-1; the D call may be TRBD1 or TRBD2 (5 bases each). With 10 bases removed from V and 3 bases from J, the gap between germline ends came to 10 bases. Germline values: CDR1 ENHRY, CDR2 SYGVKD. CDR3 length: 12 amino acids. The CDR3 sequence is CATWDGYNEQFF. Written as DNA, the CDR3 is TGTGCCACCTGGGACGGCTACAATGAGCAGTTCTTC.

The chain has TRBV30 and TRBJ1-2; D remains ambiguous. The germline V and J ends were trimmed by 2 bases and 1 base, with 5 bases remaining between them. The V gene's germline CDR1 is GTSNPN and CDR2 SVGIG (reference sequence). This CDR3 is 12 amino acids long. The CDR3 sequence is CAWSPLNYGYTF. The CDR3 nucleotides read TGTGCCTGGAGTCCTCTTAACTATGGCTACACCTTC.

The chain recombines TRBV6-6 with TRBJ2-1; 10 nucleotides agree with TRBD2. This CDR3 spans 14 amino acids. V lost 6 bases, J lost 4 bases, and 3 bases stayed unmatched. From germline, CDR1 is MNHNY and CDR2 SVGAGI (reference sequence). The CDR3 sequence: CASSASGSYNEQFF. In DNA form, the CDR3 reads TGTGCCAGCAGCGCTAGCGGGAGTTACAATGAGCAGTTCTTC.

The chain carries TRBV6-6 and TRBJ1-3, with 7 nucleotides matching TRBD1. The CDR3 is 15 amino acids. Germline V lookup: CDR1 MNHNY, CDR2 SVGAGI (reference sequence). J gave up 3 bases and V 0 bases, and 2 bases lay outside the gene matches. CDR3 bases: TGTGCCAGCAGTTACTCAGGGGGCGGTGGAAACACCATATATTTT. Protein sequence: CASSYSGGGGNTIYF.

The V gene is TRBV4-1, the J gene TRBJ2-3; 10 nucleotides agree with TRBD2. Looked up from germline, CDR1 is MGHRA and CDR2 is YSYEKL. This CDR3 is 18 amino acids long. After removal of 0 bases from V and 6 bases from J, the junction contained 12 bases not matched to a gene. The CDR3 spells CASSQDRPTSGKADTQYF. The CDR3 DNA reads TGCGCCAGCAGCCAAGATCGCCCCACTAGCGGGAAGGCGGATACGCAGTATTTT.

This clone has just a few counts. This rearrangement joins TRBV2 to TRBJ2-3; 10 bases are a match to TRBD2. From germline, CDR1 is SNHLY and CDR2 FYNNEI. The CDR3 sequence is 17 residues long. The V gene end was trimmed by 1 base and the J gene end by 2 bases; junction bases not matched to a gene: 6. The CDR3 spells CASSEGGLAGATDTQYF. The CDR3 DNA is TGTGCCAGCAGTGAAGGGGGGCTAGCGGGGGCCACAGATACGCAGTATTTT. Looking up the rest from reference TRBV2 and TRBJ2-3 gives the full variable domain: EPEVTQTPSHQVTQMGQEVILRCVPISNHLYFYWYRQILGQKVEFLVSFYNNEISEKSEIFDDQFSVERPDGSNFTLKIRSTKLEDSAMYFCASSEGGLAGATDTQYFGPGTRLTVL.

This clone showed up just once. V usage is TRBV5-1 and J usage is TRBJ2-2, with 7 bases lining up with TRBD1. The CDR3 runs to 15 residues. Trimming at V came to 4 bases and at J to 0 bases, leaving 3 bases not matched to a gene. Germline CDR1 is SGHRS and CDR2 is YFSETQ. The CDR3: CASSRDSANTGELFF. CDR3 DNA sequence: TGCGCCAGCAGCCGGGACAGCGCGAACACCGGGGAGCTGTTTTTT.

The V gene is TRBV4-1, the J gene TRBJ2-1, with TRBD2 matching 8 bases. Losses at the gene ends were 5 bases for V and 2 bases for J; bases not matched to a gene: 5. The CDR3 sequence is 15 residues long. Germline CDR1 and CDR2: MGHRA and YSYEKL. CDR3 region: CASSASGGTYNEQFF. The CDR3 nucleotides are TGCGCCAGCAGCGCCTCGGGGGGGACCTACAATGAGCAGTTCTTC.

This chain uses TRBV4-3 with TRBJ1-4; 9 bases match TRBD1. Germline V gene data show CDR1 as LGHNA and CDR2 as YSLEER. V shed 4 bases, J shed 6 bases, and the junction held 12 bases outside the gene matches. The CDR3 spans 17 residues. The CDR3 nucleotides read TGCGCCAGCAGCCGAACAGGGGGCGGGAGGAGGGATGAAAAACTGTTTTTT. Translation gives CASSRTGGGRRDEKLFF.

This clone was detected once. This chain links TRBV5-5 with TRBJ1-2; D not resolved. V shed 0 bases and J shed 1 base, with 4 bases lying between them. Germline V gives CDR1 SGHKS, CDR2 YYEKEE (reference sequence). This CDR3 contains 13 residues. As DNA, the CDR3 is TGTGCCAGCAGCTTGGGGGGTAACTATGGCTACACCTTC. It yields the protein CASSLGGNYGYTF. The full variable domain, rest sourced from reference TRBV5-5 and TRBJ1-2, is DAGVTQSPTHLIKTRGQQVTLRCSPISGHKSVSWYQQVLGQGPQFIFQYYEKEERGRGNFPDRFSARQFPNYSSELNVNALLLGDSALYLCASSLGGNYGYTFGSGTRLTVV.

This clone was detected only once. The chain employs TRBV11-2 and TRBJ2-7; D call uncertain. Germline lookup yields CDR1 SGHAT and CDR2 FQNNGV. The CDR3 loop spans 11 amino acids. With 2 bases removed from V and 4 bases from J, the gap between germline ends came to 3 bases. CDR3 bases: TGTGCCAGCAGCTTACAGTACGAGCAGTACTTC. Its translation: CASSLQYEQYF.

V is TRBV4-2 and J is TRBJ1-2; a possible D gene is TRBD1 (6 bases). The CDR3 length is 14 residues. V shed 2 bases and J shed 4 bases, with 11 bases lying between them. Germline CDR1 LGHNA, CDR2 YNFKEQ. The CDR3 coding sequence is TGTGCCAGCAGCCAACTTACAGGGAGCTATGGCTACACCTTC. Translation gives CASSQLTGSYGYTF.

CDR3 amino acids: CATITGTGYQPQHF. Here the CDR3 DNA reads TGTGCCACAATAACCGGGACAGGTTATCAGCCCCAGCATTTT. This sequence joins TRBV6-1 and TRBJ1-5; 8 nucleotides match TRBD1. Unmatched junction bases numbered 10, after V lost 10 bases and J lost 5 bases. CDR3 size: 14 residues. Germline V lookup: CDR1 MNHNS, CDR2 SASEGT.

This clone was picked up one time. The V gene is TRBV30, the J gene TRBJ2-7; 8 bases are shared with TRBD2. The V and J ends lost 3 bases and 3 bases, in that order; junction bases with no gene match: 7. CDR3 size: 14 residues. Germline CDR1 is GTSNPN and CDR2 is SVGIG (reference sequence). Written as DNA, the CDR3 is TGTGCCTGGAGGGTGGCGGGGGGCTACTACGAGCAGTACTTC. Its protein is CAWRVAGGYYEQYF.